This T cell receptor (beta chain) appears in the sequencing data of a study of memory CD4+ T cells and cytomegalovirus serostatus. Whole-study findings and limits: CD4+ memory repertoires contained about 40% of the 164 reported CMV TCRbeta sequences. The CMV-associated TCR signature appears largely within the CD4+ memory repertoire.

This clone was recorded once. The antigen remains unidentified. Germline V lookup: CDR1 SGHNT, CDR2 YENEEA. The CDR3 consists of 17 residues. V lost 5 bases to trimming and J lost 0 bases, with 16 bases between them. Single viable CD3+CD4+CD8-CD45RO+ cells were sorted as the memory CD4+ T cells. Total CD4+ T cells were enriched by CD4 positive selection. This table comes from immunoSEQ multiplex PCR, and its TCRdb copy is limited to in-frame clones, with some not included. The table lists more than 45,000 clones, roughly 72% of them singletons. Sequenced input: memory CD4+ T cells from blood. The V call is TRBV11-3, the J call TRBJ2-2; D is uncertain. The TCR originated in an adult in good health and CMV-seropositive. The CDR3 sequence: CASSRSWSASNTGELFF. In nucleotides, the CDR3 is TGTGCCAGCAGCCGATCGTGGAGCGCCTCGAACACCGGGGAGCTGTTTTTT.